The text below deals with one T cell receptor beta chain. Its antigen is still unknown. This specimen comes from a study of long-term antiretroviral therapy in people with HIV. Points from the study as a whole: Neither ART adherence, viral resistance nor therapy changes were documented. HIV repertoires spanned narrower CDR3 length ranges than controls.

The germline V gene has CDR1 GTSNPN and CDR2 SVGIG (reference sequence). The V gene lost 2 bases and the J gene lost 6 bases, with 10 bases spanning the gap. The CDR3 covers 12 residues. At the survey level, the v3.0 immunoSEQ assay was run. Assay: immunoSEQ multiplex PCR; the TCRdb copy retains only in-frame clones and omits some. The sample consists of around 21,000 clones, around four fifths of them appearing once. The J gene is TRBJ1-1, the V gene TRBV30, with D possibly TRBD1 on 5 matching bases. The clonotype comes from a man aged 18 to 29 with HIV. Sequencing was performed on unsorted PBMCs, taken 4 years after starting antiretroviral therapy. CDR3 amino acids: CAWSSQGPEAFF. For the CDR3, the DNA is TGTGCCTGGAGTTCCCAGGGTCCTGAAGCTTTCTTT.